Following are 21 T cell receptor beta chains from one sample sequenced in a study of blood T cell repertoires in COVID-19. The method was immunoSEQ multiplex PCR; TCRdb's version includes in-frame clones alone and lacks a portion of them. The data hold 50,000 to 55,000 clones, with 86% observed a single time. The source material was peripheral blood. The receptors were gathered from an elderly man with acute or convalescent COVID-19.

The chain combines TRBV7-6 with TRBJ2-5; 13 positions agree with TRBD2. The J segment lost 2 bases and the V segment lost 5 bases, leaving 11 bases of the junction unmatched. The V gene's germline CDR1 is SGHVS and CDR2 FNYEAQ. This CDR3 region has 18 residues. The CDR3 coding sequence is TGTGCCAGCAGCATCCTTCCGGGACTAGCGGGGAAGCAAGAGACCCAGTACTTC. Translation: CASSILPGLAGKQETQYF. Complete variable domain (other parts from reference TRBV7-6 and TRBJ2-5): GAGVSQSPRYKVTKRGQDVALRCDPISGHVSLYWYRQALGQGPEFLTYFNYEAQQDKSGLPNDRFSAERPEGSISTLTIQRTEQRDSAMYRCASSILPGLAGKQETQYFGPGTRLLVL.

The chain links TRBV15 to TRBJ1-5, with 7 bases identical to TRBD1. The V segment lost 1 base and the J segment 3 bases; nucleotides outside the gene matches: 6. The CDR3 has 16 residues. In germline, CDR1 is LNHNV, CDR2 YYDKDF (reference sequence). The CDR3 DNA reads TGTGCCACCAGCAGAGGAGAGGGGGCCTTCAATCAGCCCCAGCATTTT. Amino acid sequence: CATSRGEGAFNQPQHF.

This chain links TRBV13 with TRBJ1-3; D gene ambiguous. Germline V lookup: CDR1 PRHDT, CDR2 FYEKMQ (reference sequence). The CDR3 has 16 residues. V dropped 6 bases and J dropped 4 bases, with 19 bases sitting between them. CDR3 amino acids: CASSFRLSWEGNTIYF. The CDR3 DNA reads as TGTGCCAGCAGTTTCCGCCTTAGTTGGGAGGGAAACACCATATATTTT.

The genes are TRBV6-2 or TRBV6-3 and TRBJ2-2; TRBD1 matches 7 bases. This CDR3 is built from 13 residues. CDR1 and CDR2 from the germline V gene are MNHEY and SVGEGT. V was clipped by 6 bases and J by 7 bases; unmatched bases: 5. The DNA of the CDR3 is TGTGCCAGCAGCCTACAGGGGATCGGGGAGCTGTTTTTT. Translated, it gives CASSLQGIGELFF.

J is TRBJ1-1 and V is TRBV5-1; 9 bases are shared with TRBD1. CDR3 length: 14 amino acids. The V gene end was trimmed by 4 bases and the J gene end by 0 bases; junction bases not matched to a gene: 1. Per germline, CDR1 SGHRS and CDR2 YFSETQ. In nucleotides, the CDR3 is TGCGCCAGCAGCACAGGGGGCCTGAACACTGAAGCTTTCTTT. Its protein product is CASSTGGLNTEAFF.

In its sample, this clone was seen a few times. The V gene is TRBV7-8, the J gene TRBJ1-6, with TRBD1 identical over 8 bases. The CDR3 loop spans 15 amino acids. Germline CDR1 and CDR2: SGHVS and FQNEAQ. V lost 3 bases and J lost 5; bases outside the gene matches: 3. CDR3 protein: CASSLMTGDNSPLHF. CDR3 sequence (DNA): TGTGCCAGCAGCTTGATGACAGGGGATAATTCACCCCTCCACTTT.

This sequence joins TRBV5-6 and TRBJ2-3, with D possibly matching TRBD2 (6 bases). Trimming cost V 2 bases and J 5 bases, with 15 bases left between them. Looked up from germline, CDR1 is SGHDT and CDR2 is YYEEEE. The CDR3 consists of 15 residues. For the CDR3, the DNA is TGTGCCAGCAGCTTCCGAAGGGGCGGGGTAGATACGCAGTATTTT. This encodes CASSFRRGGVDTQYF.

As DNA, the CDR3 is TGTGCCAGCATTGCCGGGGGGGCTGGGACCCAGTACTTC. Amino acids: CASIAGGAGTQYF. The V call is TRBV2, the J call TRBJ2-5, with 8 bases fitting TRBD2. The CDR3 covers 13 residues. J lost 7 bases, V lost 7 bases, and 8 bases had no gene match. The germline V gene has CDR1 SNHLY and CDR2 FYNNEI.

The chain carries TRBV9 and TRBJ2-2, with D possibly TRBD1 on 6 matching bases. From germline, CDR1 is SGDLS and CDR2 YYNGEE. This CDR3 is 16 amino acids long. V was shortened by 4 bases and J by 7 bases, with 20 bases between the two germline ends. The CDR3 spells CASSPRDMGYDGELFF. CDR3 bases: TGTGCCAGCAGCCCCCGGGACATGGGCTACGACGGGGAGCTGTTTTTT.

The J gene is TRBJ1-3, the V gene TRBV7-2; D possibly corresponds to TRBD1 (5 bases). Germline V gene lookup returns CDR1 SGHTA and CDR2 FQGNSA. This CDR3 is built from 15 residues. V was clipped by 6 bases and J by 3 bases, with 15 bases between them. CDR3 coding DNA: TGTGCCAGCAGACGGGACCTGGGGGGTGGAAACACCATATATTTT. This encodes CASRRDLGGGNTIYF.

The CDR3 protein is CASSPTGTYGYTF. The CDR3 nucleotides read TGCGCCAGCAGCCCCACCGGGACTTATGGCTACACCTTC. J is TRBJ1-2 and V is TRBV4-3; maybe TRBD1 (5 bases). Germline V gene lookup returns CDR1 LGHNA and CDR2 YSLEER. V lost 4 bases, J lost 5 bases, and 11 bases lay in between. The CDR3 length is 13 residues.

The rearrangement uses TRBV3-1 (or the pseudogene TRBV3-2) and TRBJ2-3; perhaps TRBD1 as D (6 bases). The ends were cut back, 4 bases at V and 1 base at J, with 15 bases in the middle. There are 16 residues in the CDR3. The germline gives CDR1 LGHDT, CDR2 YNNKEL (reference sequence). The CDR3 reads CASSPQGMIGTDTQYF. CDR3 coding DNA: TGTGCCAGCAGCCCACAGGGCATGATCGGCACAGATACGCAGTATTTT.

This chain connects TRBV12-5 to TRBJ1-1; perhaps TRBD1 as D (5 bases). The germline CDR1 and CDR2 sequences are LGHNT and FRNRAP. V lost 6 bases, J lost 0 bases, and 11 bases lay in between. The CDR3 contains 14 residues. CDR3 bases: TGTGCTAGTGGCGGATGGACACTGAACACTGAAGCTTTCTTT. Translating gives CASGGWTLNTEAFF.

V usage is TRBV6-5 and J usage is TRBJ1-2, with TRBD1 identical over 7 bases. The CDR3 consists of 15 residues. Germline lookup yields CDR1 MNHEY and CDR2 SVGAGI. V shed 6 bases and J 6 bases; nucleotides not matched to a gene: 13. The DNA for the CDR3 is TGTGCCAGCAGGCGACAAGGGACAGCTCAGCATGGCTACACCTTC. It translates to CASRRQGTAQHGYTF.

This clone occurred a few times. This chain uses TRBV7-8 with TRBJ2-7; 11 bases are shared with TRBD1. CDR1 and CDR2 (germline): SGHVS, FQNEAQ. Losses at the gene ends were 4 bases for V and 5 bases for J; bases not matched to a gene: 13. There are 17 residues in the CDR3. CDR3 loop: CASSSPEDRGLSDEQYF. DNA for the CDR3: TGTGCCAGCAGCTCTCCGGAGGACAGGGGGCTATCTGACGAGCAGTACTTC.

The DNA for the CDR3 is TGTGCCAGCAGCTCCCGACCCGATACAGTGAACTATGGCTACACCTTC. As protein: CASSSRPDTVNYGYTF. The V gene is TRBV7-2, the J gene TRBJ1-2; the D is unclear. V shed 4 bases and J shed 2 bases, with 17 bases lying between them. From germline, CDR1 is SGHTA and CDR2 FQGNSA. The length of the CDR3 is 16 residues.

This chain joins TRBV2 and TRBJ2-4; 7 bases match TRBD1. V lost 9 bases and J lost 0; bases outside the gene matches: 11. The CDR3 has 16 amino acids. Germline CDR1 SNHLY, CDR2 FYNNEI. The CDR3 DNA is TGTGCCAGTAACCGGGACAGTTCTGTAGCCAAAAACATTCAGTACTTC. It yields the protein CASNRDSSVAKNIQYF.

The J gene is TRBJ1-5, the V gene TRBV29-1; D is perhaps TRBD1 (5 bases). This CDR3 spans 13 amino acids. V lost 6 bases and J 3 bases, leaving 12 bases between the germline ends. The germline gives CDR1 SQVTM, CDR2 ANQGSEA. In DNA, the CDR3 is TGCAGCGTCACCGACAGCTACAATCAGCCCCAGCATTTT. The encoded protein is CSVTDSYNQPQHF.

This chain connects TRBV27 to TRBJ2-3, with D possibly TRBD2 on 6 matching bases. The CDR3 spans 14 residues. V gave up 7 bases and J gave up 3 bases, with 14 bases separating them. Per the germline V gene, CDR1 is MNHEY and CDR2 is SMNVEV (reference sequence). Written as DNA, the CDR3 is TGTGCCAGCAATTTTCCCGGGAGAACAGATACGCAGTATTTT. Its translation is CASNFPGRTDTQYF.

This CDR3 reads CASGTRYGYTF. In DNA, the CDR3 is TGTGCCAGCGGGACTCGATATGGCTACACCTTC. The V gene is TRBV9, the J gene TRBJ1-2; perhaps TRBD1 as D (5 bases). Germline V CDR1 and CDR2: SGDLS, YYNGEE. The CDR3 contains 11 residues. V shed 7 bases and J shed 5 bases, with 9 bases lying between them.

CDR3 in amino acids: CASSAPGGGRNTIYF. The CDR3 nucleotides are TGTGCCAGCAGCGCCCCAGGGGGCGGAAGAAACACCATATATTTT. The chain carries TRBV9 and TRBJ1-3, with 8 bases aligning to TRBD1. Looked up from germline, CDR1 is SGDLS and CDR2 is YYNGEE. V lost 3 bases and J lost 5; bases outside the gene matches: 7. The CDR3 length is 15 residues.